Below are 20 T cell receptor beta chains sequenced from a single sample in a study of T cell responses to AZD1222 COVID-19 vaccine. Profiling relied on immunoSEQ multiplex PCR, and the TCRdb table lists in-frame clones only, not all of them. The profile shows about 75,000 clones, around 90% of them singletons. The sample in question was peripheral blood, obtained 28 days after the second AZD1222 dose. These receptors were collected from an adult who received the AZD1222 COVID-19 vaccine.

The V gene is TRBV2, the J gene TRBJ2-5; maybe TRBD2 (7 bases). The CDR3 loop spans 13 amino acids. Looked up from germline, CDR1 is SNHLY and CDR2 is FYNNEI. V was cut by 8 bases and J by 13 bases, with 23 bases left in between. As DNA, the CDR3 is TGTGCCAGCCGGGCCGGTGGGGGGGCCGCTCGGTACTTC. It encodes CASRAGGGAARYF.

This rearrangement joins TRBV7-8 to TRBJ2-7; D not certain. Germline CDR1 and CDR2: SGHVS and FQNEAQ. The ends were cut back, 8 bases at V and 2 bases at J, with 19 bases in the middle. The CDR3 is 15 residues long. Here the CDR3 DNA reads TGTGCCAGCCTCCTTTCAGGATTCGGTCCCTACGAGCAGTACTTC. Its translation is CASLLSGFGPYEQYF.

V and J are TRBV5-5 and TRBJ2-2; the D is unclear. V lost 4 bases and J 0 bases, leaving 10 bases between the germline ends. The CDR3 has 15 amino acids. CDR1 and CDR2 from the germline V gene are SGHKS and YYEKEE (reference sequence). CDR3 protein: CASSLDGPNTGELFF. The DNA for the CDR3 is TGTGCCAGCAGCCTAGACGGCCCGAACACCGGGGAGCTGTTTTTT.

The chain employs TRBV10-3 and TRBJ1-2; D is unclear. V was shortened by 0 bases and J by 0 bases, with 8 bases between the two germline ends. Germline assignment: CDR1 ENHRY and CDR2 SYGVKD. The CDR3 is 15 amino acids. CDR3 nucleotides: TGTGCCATCAGTGAGTCGGGCCCTTCTAACTATGGCTACACCTTC. This translates into CAISESGPSNYGYTF.

The chain carries TRBV5-4 and TRBJ2-7; D perhaps matches TRBD2 (5 bases). CDR3 length: 13 residues. CDR1 is SGHNT and CDR2 is YYREEE in the germline V gene (reference sequence). V was shortened by 4 bases and J by 5 bases, with 13 bases between the two germline ends. CDR3 amino acids: CASSEFGVHEQYF. The CDR3 region has the DNA TGTGCCAGCAGCGAATTCGGGGTCCACGAGCAGTACTTC. The full variable domain, completed using reference TRBV5-4 and TRBJ2-7, is ETGVTQSPTHLIKTRGQQVTLRCSSQSGHNTVSWYQQALGQGPQFIFQYYREEENGRGNFPPRFSGLQFPNYSSELNVNALELDDSALYLCASSEFGVHEQYFGPGTRLTVT.

The chain recombines TRBV29-1 with TRBJ2-2; D could derive from TRBD1 or TRBD2 (5 bases each). In germline, CDR1 is SQVTM, CDR2 ANQGSEA. Trimming removed 6 bases at V and 5 bases at J, with 16 bases between. The CDR3 totals 14 residues. The CDR3: CSVPGPTWTGELFF. The CDR3, as DNA: TGCAGCGTGCCGGGACCCACGTGGACCGGGGAGCTGTTTTTT.

The rearrangement joins TRBV5-1 to TRBJ1-4; D is undetermined. Per germline, CDR1 SGHRS and CDR2 YFSETQ. The CDR3 sequence is 16 residues long. Trimming stripped 3 bases from V and 0 bases from J, with 12 bases between. CDR3 nucleotides: TGCGCCAGCAGCTCTGGACGTTCCGCAACTAATGAAAAACTGTTTTTT. Protein product: CASSSGRSATNEKLFF.

The chain has TRBV12-5 and TRBJ2-4; D gene uncertain. In germline, CDR1 is LGHNT, CDR2 FRNRAP. This CDR3 has 13 residues. V was clipped by 1 base and J by 9 bases, with 10 bases between them. CDR3 sequence: CASGLDRRGIQYF. Here the CDR3 DNA reads TGTGCTAGTGGTTTGGACCGAAGAGGCATTCAGTACTTC.

The chain combines TRBV15 with TRBJ2-7; D is undetermined. Germline V gene data show CDR1 as LNHNV and CDR2 as YYDKDF (reference sequence). Trimming took off 4 bases at V and 2 bases at J, with 12 bases between the two ends. The CDR3 covers 14 residues. CDR3 protein: CATSTTLFPYEQYF. DNA of the CDR3: TGTGCCACCAGCACTACGTTGTTCCCCTACGAGCAGTACTTC.

This clone was recorded a few times. The chain employs TRBV27 and TRBJ1-5, with unresolved D. The germline V and J ends were trimmed by 2 bases and 3 bases, with 14 bases remaining between them. This CDR3 region has 16 residues. The germline V gene has CDR1 MNHEY and CDR2 SMNVEV (reference sequence). The CDR3 reads CASSLTTGPSNQPQHF. The CDR3 nucleotides are TGTGCCAGCAGTTTAACAACCGGGCCCTCCAATCAGCCCCAGCATTTT.

The CDR3 region is CASSPVGGLSSYEQYF. The CDR3 coding sequence is TGTGCCAGCAGTCCGGTGGGGGGCCTGAGTTCCTACGAGCAGTACTTC. V usage is TRBV28 and J usage is TRBJ2-7; TRBD1 or TRBD2 may be the D gene (6 bases each). Germline V gene data show CDR1 as MDHEN and CDR2 as SYDVKM. The CDR3 totals 16 residues. Trimming took 5 bases from V and 1 from J, leaving 18 bases between them. The full variable domain, its missing parts supplied by reference TRBV28 and TRBJ2-7, is DVKVTQSSRYLVKRTGEKVFLECVQDMDHENMFWYRQDPGLGLRLIYFSYDVKMKEKGDIPEGYSVSREKKERFSLILESASTNQTSMYLCASSPVGGLSSYEQYFGPGTRLTVT.

This clone was detected only once. V gene TRBV20-1 combines with J gene TRBJ2-1; no definite D call. The germline V gene encodes CDR1 DFQATT and CDR2 SNEGSKA (reference sequence). The CDR3 spans 11 residues. The V and J ends lost 3 bases and 10 bases respectively, with 10 bases between them. The CDR3: CSASKREEQFF. The DNA for the CDR3 is TGCAGTGCTAGCAAACGAGAGGAGCAGTTCTTC.

The rearrangement joins TRBV2 to TRBJ1-1; D not resolved. The CDR3 contains 14 residues. In germline, CDR1 is SNHLY, CDR2 FYNNEI. With 2 bases removed from V and 0 bases from J, the gap between germline ends came to 7 bases. In DNA, the CDR3 is TGTGCCAGCAGTGAATACGGGGTGAACACTGAAGCTTTCTTT. As protein: CASSEYGVNTEAFF.

This sequence joins TRBV5-5 and TRBJ2-7; perhaps D is TRBD1 or TRBD2 (5 bases each). V was cut by 0 bases and J by 2 bases, with 12 bases left in between. This CDR3 spans 15 amino acids. CDR1 and CDR2 (germline): SGHKS, YYEKEE (reference sequence). CDR3 loop: CASSLEVGVTYEQYF. CDR3 DNA: TGTGCCAGCAGCTTGGAGGTGGGGGTTACCTACGAGCAGTACTTC.

The V and J genes are TRBV24-1 and TRBJ2-1; 9 nucleotides agree with TRBD1. The V segment lost 4 bases and the J segment 6 bases; nucleotides outside the gene matches: 9. The CDR3 runs 16 residues. Germline V gives CDR1 KGHDR, CDR2 SFDVKD. This CDR3 reads CATSEPGQGDPNEQFF. The DNA of the CDR3 is TGTGCCACCAGTGAACCGGGACAGGGTGACCCCAATGAGCAGTTCTTC.

The chain links TRBV9 to TRBJ1-5; perhaps TRBD1 as D (5 bases). The CDR3 loop spans 15 amino acids. The V and J ends lost 5 bases and 3 bases respectively, with 15 bases between them. Germline loops: CDR1 SGDLS, CDR2 YYNGEE. The CDR3 loop reads CASRVPRQINQPQHF. CDR3 nucleotide sequence: TGTGCCAGCAGGGTTCCCCGACAGATCAATCAGCCCCAGCATTTT.

The table lists this clone with a count of one. The chain joins TRBV5-1 to TRBJ2-1; D gene unclear. Trimming shortened V by 0 bases and J by 6 bases, and 13 bases separated the two germline ends. The germline CDR1 and CDR2 sequences are SGHRS and YFSETQ. The CDR3 contains 15 residues. The CDR3 sequence: CASSLAGKFSNEQFF. In nucleotides, the CDR3 is TGCGCCAGCAGCTTGGCTGGTAAGTTTAGCAATGAGCAGTTCTTC.

The chain couples TRBV9 to TRBJ2-7; 8 nucleotides line up with TRBD2. The CDR3 is 15 amino acids. CDR1 is SGDLS and CDR2 is YYNGEE in the germline V gene. The trim removed 4 bases at V and 0 bases at J, leaving 6 bases unmatched. The CDR3 sequence: CASSIAGGSSYEQYF. The CDR3 nucleotides are TGTGCCAGCAGCATCGCGGGGGGAAGCTCCTACGAGCAGTACTTC.

This clone appeared once. The chain carries TRBV19 and TRBJ1-1; D is ambiguous. V shed 5 bases and J shed 4 bases, with 8 bases lying between them. The V gene's germline CDR1 is LNHDA and CDR2 SQIVND (reference sequence). There are 12 residues in the CDR3. As DNA, the CDR3 is TGTGCCAGTAGTCTCCGGGGCACTGAAGCTTTCTTT. Protein: CASSLRGTEAFF.

The chain combines TRBV30 with TRBJ1-2; a weak D match, TRBD1 (5 bases). This CDR3 is built from 13 residues. V was cut by 5 bases and J by 4 bases, with 14 bases left in between. Per germline, CDR1 GTSNPN and CDR2 SVGIG (reference sequence). The CDR3 DNA sequence: TGTGCCTGGGTCCGCGGAGGGGCCTATGGCTACACCTTC. Encoded protein: CAWVRGGAYGYTF.